These 18 T cell receptor beta chains originate from one sample sequenced in a study of cytomegalovirus exposure and HLA in healthy donors (dated by TCRdb to the late 2010s). Library prep was done by the immunoSEQ multiplex PCR assay. The multiplex PCR relied on a mix of 60 forward primers for TCR Vbeta segments and 13 reverse primers for TCR Jbeta segments. Imported from immuneACCESS, the table was reduced by TCRdb to in-frame sequences with V and J called. These copies leave out some clones; in studies compared against another copy, an unresolved V gene accounts for under half, and the cause of the remainder is not known. This sample is represented by 150,000 to 200,000 clones; about four fifths of them were singletons. Roughly 1.7% of the sample rests with the top ten. Sequenced sample: PBMCs. These receptors were obtained from a man aged 40-55 years in good health and CMV-seropositive.

The rearrangement joins TRBV19 to TRBJ1-1; D may be TRBD1 (6 bases). Germline V CDR1 and CDR2: LNHDA, SQIVND (reference sequence). The ends were cut back, 6 bases at V and 1 base at J, with 12 bases in the middle. The CDR3 sequence is 14 residues long. CDR3 protein: CASRRAGANTEAFF. The CDR3, as DNA: TGTGCCAGTAGAAGAGCAGGGGCGAACACTGAAGCTTTCTTT.

The chain has TRBV28 and TRBJ1-2, with D maybe TRBD1 (5 bases). The germline V and J ends were trimmed by 8 bases and 12 bases, with 25 bases remaining between them. CDR1 is MDHEN and CDR2 is SYDVKM in the germline V gene. CDR3 length: 14 amino acids. The CDR3 protein is CASGEIGAFVGNTF. CDR3 sequence (DNA): TGTGCCAGCGGCGAAATAGGGGCTTTCGTGGGGAACACCTTC.

The chain carries TRBV5-1 and TRBJ2-5; D gene ambiguous. The V end lost 4 bases, the J end lost 4 bases, and 17 bases lay between the germline ends. CDR1 is SGHRS, CDR2 YFSETQ, per germline. The CDR3 has 15 residues. CDR3 nucleotides: TGCGCCAGCAGCCGATTCGCCCCGCGCCCAGAGACCCAGTACTTC. Its translation is CASSRFAPRPETQYF. Variable domain in full (rest from reference TRBV5-1 and TRBJ2-5): KAGVTQTPRYLIKTRGQQVTLSCSPISGHRSVSWYQQTPGQGLQFLFEYFSETQRNKGNFPGRFSGRQFSNSRSEMNVSTLELGDSALYLCASSRFAPRPETQYFGPGTRLLVL.

This chain connects TRBV6-5 to TRBJ2-4; D may be TRBD2 (5 bases). Germline V CDR1 and CDR2: MNHEY, SVGAGI. The CDR3 loop spans 14 amino acids. V was cut by 6 bases and J by 6 bases, with 15 bases left in between. The CDR3 nucleotides read TGTGCCAGCAGGAAAACCGGACGGGGAAACATTCAGTACTTC. It is translated as CASRKTGRGNIQYF.

This chain joins TRBV13 and TRBJ1-2, with 7 bases aligning to TRBD1. V lost 5 bases and J lost 7; bases outside the gene matches: 7. This CDR3 region has 13 residues. From germline, CDR1 is PRHDT and CDR2 FYEKMQ (reference sequence). CDR3 residues: CASSTDRVAGYTF. The CDR3, as DNA: TGTGCCAGCAGCACCGACAGGGTCGCTGGCTACACCTTC.

The chain couples TRBV5-4 to TRBJ2-5; 7 bases map to TRBD1. Germline V gene sequence: CDR1 SGHNT, CDR2 YYREEE (reference sequence). This CDR3 contains 15 residues. J lost 4 bases, V lost 2 bases, and 8 bases had no gene match. CDR3 nucleotides: TGTGCCAGCAGCTTCCCGGGACAGACAATAGAGACCCAGTACTTC. Protein: CASSFPGQTIETQYF.

This chain uses TRBV11-3 with TRBJ2-7; 8 bases align to TRBD1. Germline V gene lookup returns CDR1 SGHNT and CDR2 YENEEA. V lost 1 base, J lost 5 bases, and 4 bases stayed unmatched. The CDR3 extends over 14 amino acids. CDR3: CASSLGRGLNEQYF. The CDR3 DNA sequence: TGTGCCAGCAGCTTAGGCAGGGGGCTCAACGAGCAGTACTTC.

The rearrangement links TRBV19 to TRBJ2-1, with a tentative D call TRBD2 (6 bases). The V end was cut by 0 bases, the J end by 4 bases, with 10 bases between. Germline V CDR1 and CDR2: LNHDA, SQIVND (reference sequence). This CDR3 has 15 amino acids. The chain's CDR3 is CASSIDSGLYNEQFF. CDR3 DNA: TGTGCCAGTAGTATAGATAGCGGACTATACAATGAGCAGTTCTTC.

V usage is TRBV9 and J usage is TRBJ1-2; TRBD1 is a possible D gene (5 bases). This CDR3 is 15 amino acids long. The V end lost 4 bases, the J end lost 2 bases, and 15 bases lay between the germline ends. CDR1 and CDR2 from the germline V gene are SGDLS and YYNGEE. The CDR3: CASSLHETENYGYTF. The CDR3 region has the DNA TGTGCCAGCAGCCTCCATGAGACAGAGAACTATGGCTACACCTTC.

J is TRBJ2-7 and V is TRBV11-2; possible D gene TRBD2, 6 bases. Germline V gene data show CDR1 as SGHAT and CDR2 as FQNNGV. CDR3 size: 14 residues. Trimming removed 1 base from V and 4 bases from J, with 11 bases in between. The CDR3 region is CASSLAGSGYEQYF. In nucleotides, the CDR3 is TGTGCCAGCAGCTTAGCCGGGAGTGGATACGAGCAGTACTTC.

This chain links TRBV28 with TRBJ2-7; 11 nucleotides line up with TRBD2. CDR1 and CDR2 (germline): MDHEN, SYDVKM. J lost 1 base, V lost 7 bases, and 9 bases had no gene match. CDR3 length equals 16 residues. CDR3 loop: CASKFSGRARSYEQYF. In nucleotides, the CDR3 is TGTGCCAGCAAATTTAGCGGGAGGGCCAGGTCCTACGAGCAGTACTTC.

This clone showed up just once. The CDR3 bases are TGTGCCAGCAGTCCCAGGGGTAACTATGGCTACACCTTC. This encodes CASSPRGNYGYTF. This chain joins TRBV6-5 and TRBJ1-2; possibly TRBD1 for D (6 bases). Germline values: CDR1 MNHEY, CDR2 SVGAGI. Between the trimmed V and J ends, which lost 5 bases and 1 base, there was a span of 8 bases. This CDR3 comprises 13 residues.

This clone was counted a few times. V and J are TRBV11-2 and TRBJ1-1; D not certain. V was shortened by 0 bases and J by 3 bases, with 11 bases between the two germline ends. Germline values: CDR1 SGHAT, CDR2 FQNNGV. This CDR3 spans 15 amino acids. CDR3 nucleotides: TGTGCCAGCAGCTTAGATAGAGGGAGGTACACTGAAGCTTTCTTT. Translated, it gives CASSLDRGRYTEAFF.

This chain uses TRBV2 with TRBJ2-3; a weak D match, TRBD2 (7 bases). The V end lost 4 bases, the J end lost 4 bases, and 15 bases lay between the germline ends. Germline assignment: CDR1 SNHLY and CDR2 FYNNEI. This CDR3 has 15 amino acids. CDR3 amino acids: CASSGFRGGADTQYF. The CDR3 DNA is TGTGCCAGCAGTGGCTTTAGGGGGGGCGCAGATACGCAGTATTTT.

The CDR3 loop reads CSVAGLGGSYEQYF. The CDR3, as DNA: TGCAGCGTCGCAGGACTAGGAGGGAGTTACGAGCAGTACTTC. J is TRBJ2-7 and V is TRBV29-1; TRBD2 aligns across 7 bases. Losses at the gene ends were 6 bases for V and 4 bases for J; bases not matched to a gene: 12. In germline, CDR1 is SQVTM, CDR2 ANQGSEA. This CDR3 contains 14 residues.

Details on this clone: The junction does not match germline at one end; this may be a read error. The chain has TRBV11-3 and TRBJ2-7; 10 bases agree with TRBD1. CDR3 length: 14 residues. Germline loops: CDR1 SGHNT, CDR2 YENEEA. CDR3 DNA sequence: TGTACCAGCAGCTTCGGGACAGGGGCCTACGAGCAGTACTTC. Translated, it gives CTSSFGTGAYEQYF. Filled out from reference TRBV11-3 and TRBJ2-7, the complete variable domain reads EAGVVQSPRYKIIEKKQPVAFWCNPISGHNTLYWYLQNLGQGPELLIRYENEEAVDDSQLPKDRFSAERLKGVDSTLKIQPAELGDSAVYLCTSSFGTGAYEQYFGPGTRLTVT.

V usage is TRBV19 and J usage is TRBJ1-1, with D perhaps matching TRBD1 (6 bases). The germline V gene has CDR1 LNHDA and CDR2 SQIVND (reference sequence). V was clipped by 3 bases and J by 2 bases, with 16 bases between them. CDR3 length equals 16 residues. The CDR3 DNA reads as TGTGCCAGTAGTATTACAGGGTATAGGCGAAACACTGAAGCTTTCTTT. Encoded protein: CASSITGYRRNTEAFF.

This clone was seen a handful of times. The rearrangement uses TRBV14 and TRBJ1-4; D gene unclear. Trimming took 4 bases from V and 8 from J, leaving 17 bases between them. Looked up from germline, CDR1 is SGHDN and CDR2 is FVKESK. The CDR3 is 15 amino acids. CDR3 protein: CASSPGILRGEKLFF. The DNA of the CDR3 is TGTGCCAGCAGCCCGGGGATCTTAAGAGGCGAAAAACTGTTTTTT.